This T cell receptor (beta chain) stems from a study of blood T cells in healthy people across ages. For this clonotype: What it recognizes is unknown.

Study observations and caveats: With age, beta diversity per million T cells declined roughly linearly, significantly by roughly 40.

This CDR3 region has 14 residues. Looked up from germline, CDR1 is LNHDA and CDR2 is SQIVND (reference sequence). J lost 1 base, V lost 6 bases, and 3 bases had no gene match. Per-sample PBMC isolation yielded at least 6.5 million cells. For the second PCR, which ran for roughly 6 to 11 cycles, a sample-barcoded 5' primer and a J-beta primer mix were used. Using its own MiXCR run on the 5' RACE reads, TCRdb lists one record per CDR3 protein. The sample has about a million distinct CDR3 sequences; roughly half are singletons. The rearrangement links TRBV19 to TRBJ2-5; 9 bases are a match to TRBD2. The sequenced material came from blood. This sequence was found in a woman aged 60-70 years in good health. As DNA, the CDR3 is TGTGCCAGTAGAATTAGCGGGAGCCAAGAGACCCAGTACTTC. This codes for CASRISGSQETQYF. The whole variable domain, remainder taken from reference TRBV19 and TRBJ2-5, is DGGITQSPKYLFRKEGQNVTLSCEQNLNHDAMYWYRQDPGQGLRLIYYSQIVNDFQKGDIAEGYSVSREKKESFPLTVTSAQKNPTAFYLCASRISGSQETQYFGPGTRLLVL.